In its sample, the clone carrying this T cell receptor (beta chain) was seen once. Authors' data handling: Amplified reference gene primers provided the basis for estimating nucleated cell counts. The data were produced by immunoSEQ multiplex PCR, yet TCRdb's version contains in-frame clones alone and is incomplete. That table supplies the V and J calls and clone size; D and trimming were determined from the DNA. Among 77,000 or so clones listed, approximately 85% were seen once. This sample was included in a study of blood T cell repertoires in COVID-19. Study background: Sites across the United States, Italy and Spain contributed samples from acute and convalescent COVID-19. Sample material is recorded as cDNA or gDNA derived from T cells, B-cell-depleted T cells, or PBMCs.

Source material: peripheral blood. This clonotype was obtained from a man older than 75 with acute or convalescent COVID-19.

CDR3: CASITPRVRYEQYF. Here the CDR3 DNA reads TGCGCCAGCATAACCCCCAGGGTAAGGTACGAGCAGTACTTC. This chain uses TRBV23-1 with TRBJ2-7; D may be TRBD1 (5 bases). TRBV23-1 counts as an open reading frame of uncertain function. CDR3 length equals 14 residues. Trimming left V 7 bases short and J 4 bases short, with 17 bases between.